Listed below are T cell receptor beta chains from one sample, sequenced in a study of shared clonotypes between healthy human individuals. Produced via immunoSEQ multiplex PCR; TCRdb's table is partial and in-frame only. Of about 2 million clones listed, roughly 94% are singletons. The sequenced material came from naive CD8+ T cells sorted from blood. All receptors come from a man between 18 and 29 years old in good health. The CDR3 runs from the conserved cysteine through the conserved F or W.

j_call: TRBJ2-3
v_call: TRBV10-3
cdr3_aa: CAISAMERGTDTQYF

j_call: TRBJ1-4
v_call: TRBV19
cdr3_aa: CASAAPEKLFF

j_call: TRBJ2-7
v_call: TRBV27
cdr3_aa: CASSMTATYEQYF

j_call: TRBJ1-5
v_call: TRBV19
cdr3_aa: CASSISGTYSNQPQHF

j_call: TRBJ2-1
v_call: TRBV27
cdr3_aa: CASSFWQGSYNEQFF

j_call: TRBJ2-7
v_call: TRBV30
cdr3_aa: CAWASGTGFEQYF

j_call: TRBJ2-7
v_call: TRBV30
cdr3_aa: CAWSVRGLHEQYF

j_call: TRBJ2-6
v_call: TRBV21-1
cdr3_aa: CASSKGEGVLTF

j_call: TRBJ2-5
v_call: TRBV10-3
cdr3_aa: CAISDRGLLYETQYF

j_call: TRBJ2-7
v_call: TRBV10-3
cdr3_aa: CAIAKGGGTDEQYF

j_call: TRBJ1-2
v_call: TRBV10-1
cdr3_aa: CASRINQAGYTF

j_call: TRBJ2-1
v_call: TRBV15
cdr3_aa: CATSRIPGLAEGGWADEQFF

j_call: TRBJ2-1
v_call: TRBV9
cdr3_aa: CASSANKGTPTVRDEQFF

j_call: TRBJ1-6
v_call: TRBV28
cdr3_aa: CASSSDRVLSPLHF

j_call: TRBJ2-1
v_call: TRBV9
cdr3_aa: CASSPSGAGKDNEQFF

j_call: TRBJ2-5
v_call: TRBV5-1
cdr3_aa: CASSLGSLAGGETQYF

j_call: TRBJ1-2
v_call: TRBV28
cdr3_aa: CASSFELDRGNGYTF